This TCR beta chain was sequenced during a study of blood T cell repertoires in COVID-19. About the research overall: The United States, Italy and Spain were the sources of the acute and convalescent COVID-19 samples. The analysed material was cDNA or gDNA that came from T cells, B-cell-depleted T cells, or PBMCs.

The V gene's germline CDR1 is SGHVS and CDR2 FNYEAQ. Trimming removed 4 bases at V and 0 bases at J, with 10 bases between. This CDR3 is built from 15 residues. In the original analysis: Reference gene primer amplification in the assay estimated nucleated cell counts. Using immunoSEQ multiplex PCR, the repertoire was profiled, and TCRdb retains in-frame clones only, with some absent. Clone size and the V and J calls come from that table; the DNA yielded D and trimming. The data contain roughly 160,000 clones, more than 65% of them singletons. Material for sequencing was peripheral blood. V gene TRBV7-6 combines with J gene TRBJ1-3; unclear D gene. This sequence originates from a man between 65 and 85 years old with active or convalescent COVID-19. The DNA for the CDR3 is TGTGCCAGCAGCTCCGTCGTCAGCTCTGGAAACACCATATATTTT. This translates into CASSSVVSSGNTIYF.